A selection of T cell receptor beta chains follows, all from one sample in a study of shared clonotypes between healthy human individuals. Sequencing used immunoSEQ multiplex PCR; TCRdb keeps in-frame clones, though not all of them. The data contain some 1,400,000 clones, 95% to 97% of them singletons. The sequencing sample was made of naive CD4+ T cells sorted from blood. The receptors were gathered from a man aged 25 to 45 in good health. Each CDR3 is given with its conserved first and last residue. A D gene is named only where the DNA matches it firmly. Part of the rows lack a size; the others show once, few, many or a class for expanded clones.

>TRBJ2-3|TRBV5-1|-|TRBD2
TGCGCCAGCAGCGAGGGGACTAACACAGATACGCAGTATTTT
CASSEGTNTDTQYF
>TRBJ2-1|TRBV4-2|-|-
TGTGCCAGCAGCCAAGCAGTGAGCTCCTACAATGAGCAGTTCTTC
CASSQAVSSYNEQFF
>TRBJ2-3|TRBV7-9|-|-
TGTGCCAGCAGCTCCTATGATACGCAGTATTTT
CASSSYDTQYF
>TRBJ2-2|TRBV5-6|-|-
TGTGCCAGCAGCCTCAGGGCTACCGGGGAGCTGTTTTTT
CASSLRATGELFF
>TRBJ1-1|TRBV19|-|-
TGTGCCAGTAGTTCCGAGGGTCGGTTGGGCACTGAAGCTTTCTTT
CASSSEGRLGTEAFF
>TRBJ1-1|TRBV11-3|-|-
TGTGCCAGCAGCTGGGACGGGAACACTGAAGCTTTCTTT
CASSWDGNTEAFF
>TRBJ2-2|TRBV19|few|-
TGTGCCAGTAGTCTTTACACCGGGGAGCTGTTTTTT
CASSLYTGELFF
>TRBJ2-1|TRBV6-9|-|-
TGTGCCAGCACCCCCGCCTCAAACAATGAGCAGTTCTTC
CASTPASNNEQFF
>TRBJ2-5|TRBV18|-|-
TGTGCCAGCTCACCTTTGGCAGTCCAAGAGACCCAGTACTTC
CASSPLAVQETQYF
>TRBJ1-5|TRBV7-9|-|-
TGTGCCAGCAGCTTTTCCCGAGAAAATCAGCCCCAGCATTTT
CASSFSRENQPQHF
>TRBJ2-2|TRBV13|-|-
TGTGCCAGCAGCATCGGACGGGTACGGAACACCGGGGAGCTGTTTTTT
CASSIGRVRNTGELFF
>TRBJ2-3|TRBV28|-|-
TGTGCCAGCAGTTTACAAGAGCGCCCGGGGAGCACAGATACGCAGTATTTT
CASSLQERPGSTDTQYF
>TRBJ2-7|TRBV30|-|-
TGTGCCTGGAGCCCTGGCGGCCGAATCTACGAGCAGTACTTC
CAWSPGGRIYEQYF
>TRBJ2-2|TRBV9|-|-
TGTGCCAGCAGTCTTAGCGGAAAGAACACCGGGGAGCTGTTTTTT
CASSLSGKNTGELFF
>TRBJ2-5|TRBV14|-|TRBD2
TGTGCCAGCAGCCAAGATGTCCCGCGGGGGGAGACCCAGTACTTC
CASSQDVPRGETQYF
>TRBJ2-7|TRBV13|-|TRBD2
TGTGCCAGCAGCTTAAAGGGCGGGAGCAGGACCTACGAGCAGTACTTC
CASSLKGGSRTYEQYF
>TRBJ2-7|TRBV7-2|once|-
TGTGCCAGCAGCCCCGCTATGGGGTACGAGCAGTACTTC
CASSPAMGYEQYF
>TRBJ1-2|TRBV4-3|-|-
TGCGCCAGCAGCCAAGCGGTGGGGCTCTATGGCTACACCTTC
CASSQAVGLYGYTF
>TRBJ2-7|TRBV5-6|-|TRBD2
TGTGCCAGCAGCCTAACCGGGACTAGCTACCTCTCCTACGAGCAGTACTTC
CASSLTGTSYLSYEQYF
>TRBJ2-2|TRBV11-2|-|-
TGTGCCAGCAGCATATCCTTTGGGGGAGTGGGGCTGTTTTTT
CASSISFGGVGLFF
>TRBJ2-1|TRBV27|-|TRBD2
TGTGCCAGCAGTTCAGAAAGACTAGCGGGAATCTACAATGAGCAGTTCTTC
CASSSERLAGIYNEQFF
>TRBJ2-7|TRBV15|-|TRBD2
TGTGCCACCAGCAGAGCCGGGGGGAGGTACGAGCAGTACTTC
CATSRAGGRYEQYF
>TRBJ2-6|TRBV5-1|-|TRBD1
TGCGCCAGCAGCTTGCTAAGACAGGGGGGGTCCTCTGGGGCCAACGTCCTGACTTTC
CASSLLRQGGSSGANVLTF
>TRBJ1-4|TRBV18|once|-
TGTGCCAGCTCACCGTTACCTGTAGCAGCCATGGGTAGGGCGACTAATGAAAAACTGTTTTTT
CASSPLPVAAMGRATNEKLFF
>TRBJ1-5|TRBV7-9|-|-
TGTGCCAGCAGCTTAGGGGACGGAGCTAGCAATCAGCCCCAGCATTTT
CASSLGDGASNQPQHF
>TRBJ2-2|TRBV28|-|-
TGTGCCAGCAGTTTTATCGGGGAGCTGTTTTTT
CASSFIGELFF
>TRBJ1-3|TRBV10-3|-|-
TGTGCCATCAGAGAACAGGGTTCTGGAAACACCATATATTTT
CAIREQGSGNTIYF
>TRBJ2-1|TRBV12-5|-|TRBD1
TGTGCTAGTGGTTGGATTTATGATTCCGGGACAGGTTCCTACAATGAGCAGTTCTTC
CASGWIYDSGTGSYNEQFF
>TRBJ1-2|TRBV29-1|-|TRBD1
TGCAGCGCCTCGACAGGGGCAAGCTATGGCTACACCTTC
CSASTGASYGYTF
>TRBJ1-5|TRBV7-9|-|-
TGTGCCAGCAGCTTAATGGGGGCGGATCAGCCCCAGCATTTT
CASSLMGADQPQHF